This T cell receptor beta chain was sequenced for a study of T cell clusters in autoimmune cytopenias. TRB was amplified by touch-down multiplex PCR, primer pools A and B combined. After re-calling the multiplex PCR reads, TCRdb lists one entry per CDR3 protein, DNA absent. The table for this sample gives about 2,300 distinct CDR3 sequences. TRB amplification used roughly 250 ng of peripheral blood genomic DNA. This clonotype counts as medium-sized by frequency. The CDR3 spans 16 residues. Germline V CDR1 and CDR2: MRHNA, SNTAGT. This TCR was sampled from a human donor with an autoimmune cytopenia or autoimmune hepatitis (not recorded which). The material sequenced was peripheral blood. This chain joins TRBV6-4 and TRBJ2-7; the D call of TRBD1 rests on TCRdb alone, since no DNA is present to check it. The CDR3 sequence: CASSRIWNRDRYEQYF.